These T cell receptor beta chains were read from a single sample in a study of shared clonotypes between healthy human individuals. Clones were sequenced by immunoSEQ multiplex PCR, and TCRdb holds only the in-frame ones, with some missing. Of about 590,000 clones listed, around 95% are singletons. The sample taken for sequencing was naive CD8+ T cells sorted from blood. The receptors originated from a woman aged 25 to 39 in good health. The CDR3 runs from the conserved cysteine through the conserved F or W. D genes are given only for firm matches. Rows give clone size only sometimes, using once, few, many, or a class for an expanded clone.

>TRBD1|TRBJ2-7|TRBV19|-
TGTGCCAGTAGTCATCAGGGGGTTACCTACGAGCAGTACTTC
CASSHQGVTYEQYF
>TRBD2|TRBJ2-3|TRBV5-6|-
TGTGCCAGCAGCTTGGCCAATTCGTGGACTAGGGCAGATACGCAGTATTTT
CASSLANSWTRADTQYF
>-|TRBJ2-2|TRBV7-8|-
TGTGCCAGCAGCTTAGCGAGGGGGGTGAACACCGGGGAGCTGTTTTTT
CASSLARGVNTGELFF
>TRBD1|TRBJ1-5|TRBV5-4|-
TGTGCCAGCAGCAGACAGGGGGACGGGCAGCCCCAGCATTTT
CASSRQGDGQPQHF
>-|TRBJ1-2|TRBV2|once
TGTGCCAGCAGTGGGGATCGTGGGAGGGCTAACTATGGCTACACCTTC
CASSGDRGRANYGYTF
>TRBD1|TRBJ2-3|TRBV13|-
TGTGCCAGCAGACCCACAGGGGACATCACAGATACGCAGTATTTT
CASRPTGDITDTQYF
>-|TRBJ2-3|TRBV7-8|-
TGTGAAAGTCGTAGGAAACTAGCTCGCACAGATACGCAGTATTTT
CESRRKLARTDTQYF
>-|TRBJ1-3|TRBV30|-
TGTGCCTGGACCGGATCTTCTGGAAACACCATATATTTT
CAWTGSSGNTIYF
>TRBD1|TRBJ1-2|TRBV27|once
TGTGCCAGCCGTTGGTCCCAGGGGGCGTTTGTGGGCTACACCTTC
CASRWSQGAFVGYTF
>TRBD2|TRBJ2-1|TRBV27|-
TGTGCCAGCAGTACTAGCGGAGGGGGCTACAATGAGCAGTTCTTC
CASSTSGGGYNEQFF
>-|TRBJ2-3|TRBV27|-
TGTGCCAGCAGTGCGACCGGGACAACTAGCACAGATACGCAGTATTTT
CASSATGTTSTDTQYF
>TRBD2|TRBJ2-7|TRBV7-3|-
TGTGCCAGCAGCTTAAGCGGGAGCGCACACGAGCAGTACTTC
CASSLSGSAHEQYF
>-|TRBJ1-1|TRBV6-5|-
TGTGCCAGCAGGGGGGGCCGGGGGTTGAACACTGAAGCTTTCTTT
CASRGGRGLNTEAFF
>TRBD2|TRBJ2-1|TRBV19|-
TGTGCCAGTAGTTTGGCTAGCGGGAGATTCAATGAGCAGTTCTTC
CASSLASGRFNEQFF
>-|TRBJ2-7|TRBV6-1|-
TGTGCCAGCAGTGAAAGGGTAAGCTACGAGCAGTACTTC
CASSERVSYEQYF
>-|TRBJ2-7|TRBV28|-
TGTGCCAGCAGCAAAGACGGTCAACTGTACGAGCAGTACTTC
CASSKDGQLYEQYF
>-|TRBJ2-1|TRBV6-5|-
TGTGCCAGCAGAGTGGGACCAAGACTAAACAATGAGCAGTTCTTC
CASRVGPRLNNEQFF
>-|TRBJ2-5|TRBV25-1|-
TGTGCCAGCAGTGTAGGGCAGGGTTCCGAGACCCAGTACTTC
CASSVGQGSETQYF
>-|TRBJ1-1|TRBV18|once
TGTGCCAGCTCACCTCCCTCGGGGACAGAAGCTTTCTTT
CASSPPSGTEAFF
>-|TRBJ1-4|TRBV7-9|-
TGTGCCAGCAGCCGGCTGACGGACTCTAATGAAAAACTGTTTTTT
CASSRLTDSNEKLFF
>TRBD1|TRBJ1-2|TRBV27|once
TGTGCCAGCAGCGTAACAGGGGGTAACTATGGCTACACCTTC
CASSVTGGNYGYTF
>TRBD2|TRBJ2-1|TRBV29-1|-
TGCAGCGTTGATTCAGGGACGGGGGGGAATGAGCAGTTCTTC
CSVDSGTGGNEQFF
>TRBD1|TRBJ2-7|TRBV5-1|once
TGCGCCAGCAGCTTGAGAACAGGGGAAGTCTACGAGCAGTACTTC
CASSLRTGEVYEQYF
>-|TRBJ2-7|TRBV27|-
TGTGCCAGCAGTTTAGACGGGAACTCCTACGAGCAGTACTTC
CASSLDGNSYEQYF
>-|TRBJ2-7|TRBV5-6|once
TGTGCCAGCAGCCCGGGTCCAACCTACGAGCAGTACTTC
CASSPGPTYEQYF